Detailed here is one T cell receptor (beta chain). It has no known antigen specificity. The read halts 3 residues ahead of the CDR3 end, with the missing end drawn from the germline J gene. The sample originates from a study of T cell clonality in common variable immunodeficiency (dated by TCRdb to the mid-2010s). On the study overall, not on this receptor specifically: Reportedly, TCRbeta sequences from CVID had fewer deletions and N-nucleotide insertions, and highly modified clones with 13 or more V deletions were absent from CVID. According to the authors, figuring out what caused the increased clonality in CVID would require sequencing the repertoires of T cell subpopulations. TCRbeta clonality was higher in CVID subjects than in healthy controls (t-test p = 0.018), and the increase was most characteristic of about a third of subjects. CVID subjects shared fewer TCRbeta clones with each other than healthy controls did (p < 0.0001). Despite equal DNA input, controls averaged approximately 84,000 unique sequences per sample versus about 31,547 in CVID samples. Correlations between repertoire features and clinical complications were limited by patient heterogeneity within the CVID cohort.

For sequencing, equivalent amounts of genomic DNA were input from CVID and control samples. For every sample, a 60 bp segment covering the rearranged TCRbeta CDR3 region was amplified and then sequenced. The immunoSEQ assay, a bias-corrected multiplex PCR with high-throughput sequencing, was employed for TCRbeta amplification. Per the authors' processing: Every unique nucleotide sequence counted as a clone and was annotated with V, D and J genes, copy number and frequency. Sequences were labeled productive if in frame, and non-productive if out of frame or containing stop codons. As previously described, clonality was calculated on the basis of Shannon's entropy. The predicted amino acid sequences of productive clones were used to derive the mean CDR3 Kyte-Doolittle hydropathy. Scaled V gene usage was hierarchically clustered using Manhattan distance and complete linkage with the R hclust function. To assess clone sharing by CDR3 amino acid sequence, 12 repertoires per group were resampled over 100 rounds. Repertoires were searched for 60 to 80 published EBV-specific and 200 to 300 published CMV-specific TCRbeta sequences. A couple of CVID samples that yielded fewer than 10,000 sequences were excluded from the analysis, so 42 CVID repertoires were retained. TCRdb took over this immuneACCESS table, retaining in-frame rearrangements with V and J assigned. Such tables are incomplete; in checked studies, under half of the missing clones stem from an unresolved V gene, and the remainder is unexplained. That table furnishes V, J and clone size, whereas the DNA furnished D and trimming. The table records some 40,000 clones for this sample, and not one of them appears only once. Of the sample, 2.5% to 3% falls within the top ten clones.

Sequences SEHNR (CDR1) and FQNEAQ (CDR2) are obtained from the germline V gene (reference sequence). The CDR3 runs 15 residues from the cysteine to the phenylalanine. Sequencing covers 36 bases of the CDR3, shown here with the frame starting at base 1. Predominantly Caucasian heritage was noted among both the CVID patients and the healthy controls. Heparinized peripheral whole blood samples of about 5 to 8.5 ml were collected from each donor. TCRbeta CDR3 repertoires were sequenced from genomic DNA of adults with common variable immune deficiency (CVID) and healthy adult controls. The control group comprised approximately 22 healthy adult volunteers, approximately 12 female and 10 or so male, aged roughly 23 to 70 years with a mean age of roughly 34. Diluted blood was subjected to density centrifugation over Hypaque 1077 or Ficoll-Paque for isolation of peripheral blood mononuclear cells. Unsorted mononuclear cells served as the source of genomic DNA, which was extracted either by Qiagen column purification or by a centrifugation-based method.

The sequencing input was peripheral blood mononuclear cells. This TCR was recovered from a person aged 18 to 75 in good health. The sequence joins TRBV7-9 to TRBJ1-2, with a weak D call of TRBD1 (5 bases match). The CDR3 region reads CASSLGSGTPNDYTF. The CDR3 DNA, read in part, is TGTGCCAGCAGCTTAGGCTCCGGGACTCCCAATGAC.